One sample yielded the 21 T cell receptor beta chains listed below, sequenced in a study of response to subunit inactivated influenza vaccine. TCRdb redid the calling of the RT-PCR reads with MiXCR, one entry per CDR3 protein. The table has 530,000 or so distinct CDR3 sequences, about 11% seen once; the top ten hold around 9.6%. The input for sequencing was PBMCs from blood, taken on the day of vaccination. Every receptor here comes from a man in his fifties who received an inactivated influenza vaccine.

The genes are TRBV19 and TRBJ2-4; D assignment may be TRBD1 or TRBD2 (5 bases each). CDR3 length: 14 residues. Trimming cost V 5 bases and J 5 bases, with 13 bases left between them. CDR1 is LNHDA, CDR2 SQIVND, per germline (reference sequence). The CDR3 nucleotides are TGTGCCAGTAGTTCTCAGGGAGAAGAAAACATTCAGTACTTC. It encodes CASSSQGEENIQYF.

The CDR3 coding sequence is TGCGCCAGCAGCCAAGATGTGGGGGGAAGGGGACCCTGGGGCAATCAGCCCCAGCATTTT. It encodes CASSQDVGGRGPWGNQPQHF. The chain recombines TRBV4-1 with TRBJ1-5; tentatively, D is TRBD1 (5 bases). Trimming shortened V by 0 bases and J by 2 bases, and 23 bases separated the two germline ends. Germline V CDR1 and CDR2: MGHRA, YSYEKL. This CDR3 is 20 amino acids long.

This clonotype was detected only a few times. V gene TRBV5-1 combines with J gene TRBJ1-2; 7 bases align to TRBD1. Unmatched junction bases numbered 5, after V lost 0 bases and J lost 6 bases. The CDR3 spans 14 residues. CDR1 and CDR2 from the germline V gene are SGHRS and YFSETQ. In DNA form, the CDR3 reads TGCGCCAGCAGCTTGGCCGAAGACAGGGATGGCTACACCTTC. Protein: CASSLAEDRDGYTF.

The CDR3 loop reads CASSLYRGMGELFF. The DNA of the CDR3 is TGTGCCAGCAGCCTGTACCGTGGGATGGGGGAGCTGTTTTTT. This sequence joins TRBV7-3 and TRBJ2-2, with unresolved D. From germline, CDR1 is SGHTA and CDR2 FQGTGA. CDR3 length: 14 amino acids. The V and J ends lost 5 bases and 8 bases respectively, with 15 bases between them.

The chain joins TRBV9 to TRBJ2-5, with 9 bases identical to TRBD2. V trimming: 4 bases; J trimming: 4 bases; junction bases outside the gene matches: 8. Per the germline V gene, CDR1 is SGDLS and CDR2 is YYNGEE. The CDR3 has 15 amino acids. Here the CDR3 reads CASSPAGGGLETQYF. CDR3 coding DNA: TGTGCCAGCAGCCCGGCGGGGGGGGGCTTAGAGACCCAGTACTTC.

This clonotype was observed many times. The chain uses TRBV20-1 and TRBJ2-7, with TRBD2 matching 7 bases. V gave up 3 bases and J gave up 3 bases; unmatched junction bases: 8. Per the germline V gene, CDR1 is DFQATT and CDR2 is SNEGSKA (reference sequence). The CDR3 sequence is 14 residues long. The CDR3 coding sequence is TGCAGTGCTAGCGATACCGGACTAGTCTACGAGCAGTACTTC. This encodes CSASDTGLVYEQYF.

This clonotype was observed a few times. V is TRBV28 and J is TRBJ2-7; D might be TRBD1 or TRBD2, each matching 6 bases. Germline CDR1 reads MDHEN; CDR2 reads SYDVKM. Trimming took 6 bases from V and 2 from J, leaving 20 bases between them. This CDR3 comprises 16 residues. CDR3 amino acids: CASSQGGGSETYEQYF. In DNA form, the CDR3 reads TGTGCCAGCAGCCAAGGGGGAGGCAGCGAAACCTACGAGCAGTACTTC.

In this sample, this clonotype turned up a few times. Written as DNA, the CDR3 is TGTGCCAGCAGCCAAGAAAGTTACCCCTCTGGGGCCAACGTCCTGACTTTC. Protein sequence: CASSQESYPSGANVLTF. The genes are TRBV4-2 and TRBJ2-6; D is ambiguous. With 0 bases removed from V and 0 bases from J, the gap between germline ends came to 9 bases. The CDR3 spans 17 residues. CDR1 and CDR2 (germline): LGHNA, YNFKEQ.

This clonotype was recorded only once. The chain combines TRBV2 with TRBJ2-5; D gene unclear. The ends were cut back, 4 bases at V and 7 bases at J, with 7 bases in the middle. The CDR3 has 11 residues. Germline-derived CDR1 and CDR2 are SNHLY and FYNNEI. CDR3 DNA: TGTGCCAGCAGTGTCTCTAGGACCCAGTACTTC. It is translated as CASSVSRTQYF.

In this sample, this clonotype turned up many times. The CDR3 DNA is TGTGCCAGCAGCTCAACCGGACAGGGTGAATTTCCATACGAGCAGTACTTC. It specifies CASSSTGQGEFPYEQYF. The rearrangement uses TRBV9 and TRBJ2-7; 8 bases line up with TRBD1. Per the germline V gene, CDR1 is SGDLS and CDR2 is YYNGEE. This CDR3 is built from 17 residues. Losses at the gene ends were 4 bases for V and 4 bases for J; bases not matched to a gene: 16. Drawing the rest from reference TRBV9 and TRBJ2-7, the complete variable domain is DSGVTQTPKHLITATGQRVTLRCSPRSGDLSVYWYQQSLDQGLQFLIQYYNGEERAKGNILERFSAQQFPDLHSELNLSSLELGDSALYFCASSSTGQGEFPYEQYFGPGTRLTVT.

This clonotype was counted a few times. This rearrangement joins TRBV20-1 to TRBJ2-7; D is uncertain. V was shortened by 3 bases and J by 0 bases, with 9 bases between the two germline ends. The germline CDR1 and CDR2 sequences are DFQATT and SNEGSKA (reference sequence). The CDR3 spans 13 residues. Here the CDR3 reads CSASSGRSYEQYF. The CDR3 nucleotides are TGCAGTGCTAGTTCTGGCCGCTCCTACGAGCAGTACTTC.

The rearrangement joins TRBV29-1 to TRBJ2-7; D gene unclear. In germline, CDR1 is SQVTM, CDR2 ANQGSEA. The CDR3 runs 13 residues. V lost 4 bases and J 3 bases, leaving 13 bases between the germline ends. In nucleotides, the CDR3 is TGCAGCGTTGGGTCGTACCGAAGCTACGAGCAGTACTTC. This sequence encodes CSVGSYRSYEQYF.

This clonotype was counted many times. The rearrangement joins TRBV29-1 to TRBJ1-1; unclear D gene. The CDR3 spans 12 residues. CDR1 is SQVTM, CDR2 ANQGSEA, per germline. Between the trimmed V and J ends, which lost 6 bases and 6 bases, there was a span of 14 bases. The CDR3 DNA is TGCAGCGTCGGAAAAAAAGGGTCTGAAGCTTTCTTT. Translating it yields CSVGKKGSEAFF.

This rearrangement joins TRBV27 to TRBJ2-3; possibly TRBD2 for D (6 bases). The germline V gene has CDR1 MNHEY and CDR2 SMNVEV (reference sequence). V lost 1 base and J 1 base, leaving 12 bases between the germline ends. The CDR3 is 16 residues long. The CDR3 sequence is CASSLWGGDGTDTQYF. CDR3 sequence (DNA): TGTGCCAGCAGTTTATGGGGCGGGGACGGCACAGATACGCAGTATTTT.

This clonotype was seen a few times. This chain joins TRBV29-1 and TRBJ2-3; 8 nucleotides line up with TRBD1. Germline V lookup: CDR1 SQVTM, CDR2 ANQGSEA. This CDR3 spans 15 amino acids. V shed 0 bases, J shed 4 bases, and the junction held 6 bases outside the gene matches. CDR3 loop: CSVEEFQTGADTQYF. The DNA for the CDR3 is TGCAGCGTTGAAGAGTTCCAGACAGGGGCAGATACGCAGTATTTT.

This clonotype has more than one count but fewer than ten. This rearrangement joins TRBV12-3 or TRBV12-4 to TRBJ2-2; 9 nucleotides match TRBD1. CDR3 length: 17 amino acids. Unmatched junction bases numbered 7, after V lost 3 bases and J lost 2 bases. CDR3: CASSFSRTGVNTGELFF. CDR3 sequence (DNA): TGTGCCAGCAGTTTTTCCCGGACAGGGGTCAACACCGGGGAGCTGTTTTTT.

The V and J genes are TRBV7-2 and TRBJ2-2; D is perhaps TRBD2 (5 bases). The CDR3 runs to 16 residues. The germline gives CDR1 SGHTA, CDR2 FQGNSA. Trimming removed 1 base at V and 0 bases at J, with 9 bases between. In DNA, the CDR3 is TGTGCCAGCAGCTTAGTAGGACTCTCGAACACCGGGGAGCTGTTTTTT. Amino acid sequence: CASSLVGLSNTGELFF.

The V call is TRBV20-1, the J call TRBJ2-7; a weak D match, TRBD1 (6 bases). V lost 1 base and J lost 1, with 8 bases in between. The CDR3 runs to 13 residues. Germline CDR1 DFQATT, CDR2 SNEGSKA (reference sequence). CDR3 DNA: TGCAGTGCTAGAGCCAGGGGATCCTACGAGCAGTACTTC. Its translation: CSARARGSYEQYF.

This clonotype was picked up a small number of times. The rearrangement links TRBV7-2 to TRBJ2-2; 9 bases map to TRBD2. This CDR3 region has 17 residues. The germline CDR1 and CDR2 sequences are SGHTA and FQGNSA. Losses at the gene ends were 5 bases for V and 5 bases for J; bases not matched to a gene: 12. In DNA form, the CDR3 reads TGTGCCAGCAGCCAAGGCCCAGCGGGAGGAAGGACCGGGGAGCTGTTTTTT. It specifies CASSQGPAGGRTGELFF.

This clonotype came up many times. The gene calls are TRBV29-1 and TRBJ2-5; no definite D call. The CDR3 sequence is 11 residues long. Trimming took off 6 bases at V and 4 bases at J, with 9 bases between the two ends. Per germline, CDR1 SQVTM and CDR2 ANQGSEA. The chain's CDR3 is CSVLLSETQYF. The CDR3 DNA follows: TGCAGCGTCTTGTTGTCAGAGACCCAGTACTTC.

This clonotype has a count of ten or more. The chain uses TRBV20-1 and TRBJ2-7; the match to TRBD1 covers 7 bases. The CDR3 contains 14 residues. V lost 0 bases and J lost 3; bases outside the gene matches: 5. Germline V gene lookup returns CDR1 DFQATT and CDR2 SNEGSKA (reference sequence). CDR3 in amino acids: CSARDARDSYEQYF. The CDR3 nucleotides read TGCAGTGCTAGAGATGCCCGGGACAGCTACGAGCAGTACTTC.